The 17 T cell receptor beta chains given below trace back to one sample, sequenced in a study of OX40 agonist ivuxolimab in advanced cancers. Some clones are missing from TCRdb's copy, which holds only in-frame ones; the method was immunoSEQ multiplex PCR. In the table there are approximately 90,000 clones, approximately 87% of which are singletons. Sequenced material: CD4+ or CD8+ T cells sorted from blood, taken in a trial of the OX40 agonist ivuxolimab. The receptors derive from an adult with an advanced solid tumor such as melanoma, head and neck, liver or kidney cancer.

This clone was recorded only once. The genes are TRBV6-5 and TRBJ2-7; TRBD1 might be the D (5 bases). This CDR3 is built from 11 residues. CDR1 is MNHEY and CDR2 is SVGAGI in the germline V gene. Trimming removed 7 bases from V and 2 bases from J, with 6 bases in between. As DNA, the CDR3 is TGTGCCAGCAACAGGCCCTACGAGCAGTACTTC. Protein sequence: CASNRPYEQYF.

The V call is TRBV10-1, the J call TRBJ2-1; 13 bases line up with TRBD2. V lost 6 bases to trimming and J lost 6 bases; unmatched junction nucleotides: 5. CDR1 WNHNN and CDR2 SYGVQD come from the germline V gene (reference sequence). CDR3 length: 15 amino acids. CDR3 DNA sequence: TGCGCCAGCAGCGGACTAGCGGGAGAGGGCAATGAGCAGTTCTTC. Residues: CASSGLAGEGNEQFF.

The chain combines TRBV27 with TRBJ1-3; TRBD1 aligns across 7 bases. CDR1 is MNHEY, CDR2 SMNVEV, per germline (reference sequence). V lost 5 bases, J lost 0 bases, and 10 bases stayed unmatched. The CDR3 is 17 residues long. The CDR3 spells CASSPYRDSRSGNTIYF. DNA for the CDR3: TGTGCCAGCAGTCCATACCGGGACAGCCGCTCTGGAAACACCATATATTTT.

The rearrangement links TRBV2 to TRBJ1-2; D not certain. The CDR3 runs 13 residues. V was clipped by 5 bases and J by 2 bases, with 9 bases between them. The germline V gene encodes CDR1 SNHLY and CDR2 FYNNEI. CDR3 in DNA: TGTGCCAGCAGTCGAGACGGCAACTATGGCTACACCTTC. Its protein is CASSRDGNYGYTF.

This chain links TRBV27 with TRBJ1-1; tentatively, D is TRBD1 (6 bases). The ends were cut back, 1 base at V and 0 bases at J, with 9 bases in the middle. Per the germline V gene, CDR1 is MNHEY and CDR2 is SMNVEV (reference sequence). This CDR3 region has 15 residues. CDR3 nucleotides: TGTGCCAGCAGTTTATTGGGGGGCATGAACACTGAAGCTTTCTTT. Translation: CASSLLGGMNTEAFF.

The J gene is TRBJ2-2, the V gene TRBV2, with unresolved D. The CDR3 runs 13 residues. Germline-derived CDR1 and CDR2 are SNHLY and FYNNEI. Trimming took off 6 bases at V and 1 base at J, with 6 bases between the two ends. The CDR3 DNA sequence: TGTGCCAGCAGGAGAGGGAACACCGGGGAGCTGTTTTTT. Amino acids: CASRRGNTGELFF.

This clone occurred a few times. This chain connects TRBV2 to TRBJ2-7; 7 bases fit TRBD1. Germline CDR1 SNHLY, CDR2 FYNNEI. This CDR3 comprises 12 residues. V shed 6 bases and J 5 bases; nucleotides not matched to a gene: 4. The CDR3 here is CASRGDSHEQYF. The CDR3 nucleotides are TGTGCCAGCAGGGGGGACAGCCACGAGCAGTACTTC.

This chain uses TRBV14 with TRBJ2-4; unclear D gene. This CDR3 region has 16 residues. Germline V CDR1 and CDR2: SGHDN, FVKESK. V was pared by 4 bases and J by 3 bases, with 16 bases between. In nucleotides, the CDR3 is TGTGCCAGCAGCCGACGGCCGGATGATCACAAAAACATTCAGTACTTC. Its translation is CASSRRPDDHKNIQYF.

The V and J genes are TRBV4-3 and TRBJ1-4, with D unclear. The germline gives CDR1 LGHNA, CDR2 YSLEER. The CDR3 covers 16 residues. V lost 0 bases, J lost 7 bases, and 15 bases lay in between. The CDR3 DNA sequence: TGCGCCAGCAGCCAAGATTTAGGGAGCCGACCTGAAAAACTGTTTTTT. This sequence encodes CASSQDLGSRPEKLFF.

A single count supports this clone. CDR3 sequence: CASINPGQVADTIYF. The CDR3 nucleotides read TGTGCCAGCATCAACCCGGGACAGGTTGCAGACACCATATATTTT. This chain joins TRBV2 and TRBJ1-3; the match to TRBD1 covers 8 bases. In germline, CDR1 is SNHLY, CDR2 FYNNEI. The ends lost 7 bases at V and 8 bases at J; junction bases unmatched: 13. There are 15 residues in the CDR3.

This clone was detected once. V usage is TRBV7-6 and J usage is TRBJ2-2; D possibly corresponds to TRBD1 (6 bases). CDR1 and CDR2 from the germline V gene are SGHVS and FNYEAQ. Between the trimmed V and J ends, which lost 5 bases and 4 bases, there was a span of 14 bases. CDR3 length equals 15 residues. The CDR3 here is CASSLQGTGTGELFF. For the CDR3, the DNA is TGTGCCAGCAGCCTACAGGGAACGGGCACCGGGGAGCTGTTTTTT.

The V gene is TRBV27, the J gene TRBJ1-5; 7 bases map to TRBD1. From germline, CDR1 is MNHEY and CDR2 SMNVEV (reference sequence). This CDR3 comprises 17 residues. V was clipped by 6 bases and J by 2 bases; unmatched bases: 13. The CDR3: CASSPRETGRGNQPQHF. DNA for the CDR3: TGTGCCAGCAGCCCTCGAGAGACAGGGAGAGGCAATCAGCCCCAGCATTTT.

The chain couples TRBV10-2 to TRBJ1-1; no clear D gene. Germline V lookup: CDR1 WSHSY, CDR2 SAAADI. CDR3 size: 13 residues. With 6 bases removed from V and 3 bases from J, the gap between germline ends came to 11 bases. Here the CDR3 DNA reads TGCGCCAGCAGGAAGAGCGGAGACACTGAAGCTTTCTTT. Translating it yields CASRKSGDTEAFF.

This chain uses TRBV5-6 with TRBJ1-5, with D perhaps TRBD1 (5 bases). Germline CDR1 is SGHDT and CDR2 is YYEEEE. The CDR3 totals 16 residues. V lost 0 bases and J lost 1, with 11 bases in between. In nucleotides, the CDR3 is TGTGCCAGCAGCTTGGGAGGGGCAGGCAGCAATCAGCCCCAGCATTTT. Translating gives CASSLGGAGSNQPQHF.

The count of this clone is one. The rearrangement uses TRBV11-2 and TRBJ1-3; D remains ambiguous. V was clipped by 0 bases and J by 3 bases, with 6 bases between them. Germline V lookup: CDR1 SGHAT, CDR2 FQNNGV. The CDR3 is 14 amino acids. The CDR3 loop is CASSLESVGNTIYF. The CDR3 DNA reads TGTGCCAGCAGCTTAGAGTCAGTTGGAAACACCATATATTTT.

This rearrangement joins TRBV11-2 to TRBJ2-1, with D perhaps matching TRBD2 (7 bases). The CDR3 loop spans 17 amino acids. Germline assignment: CDR1 SGHAT and CDR2 FQNNGV. With 0 bases removed from V and 3 bases from J, the gap between germline ends came to 15 bases. This CDR3 is CASSLDRGGRSYNEQFF. CDR3 in DNA: TGTGCCAGCAGCTTAGATAGGGGGGGACGGAGCTACAATGAGCAGTTCTTC.

This clone showed up just once. The V gene is TRBV6-5, the J gene TRBJ2-7, with D possibly matching TRBD2 (5 bases). Trimming left V 6 bases short and J 4 bases short, with 10 bases between. CDR1 and CDR2 (germline): MNHEY, SVGAGI. The CDR3 has 12 residues. CDR3 residues: CASSPLGYEQYF. CDR3 coding DNA: TGTGCCAGCAGCCCACTAGGATACGAGCAGTACTTC.